The 22 T cell receptor beta chains below all came from one sample that was sequenced in a study of beta chain features in type 1 diabetes listed by TCRdb under 2018. What the study reported, not specific to this receptor: A moderate but significant shortening of TCRB CDR3 length was observed in type 1 diabetes patients in all four CD4+ subsets.

These receptors' targets are unknown. Library prep was done by the immunoSEQ multiplex PCR assay. The entire amount of isolated RNA was reverse transcribed using the High Capacity cDNA Reverse Transcription Kit, so the sequenced TCRB transcripts were expressed ones. TCRdb's version of the immuneACCESS table is confined to in-frame rearrangements and falls short of the full clone set. An unresolved V gene accounts for under half of the shortfall where checked; the remainder is of unknown origin. The sample table shows around 300,000 clones, and approximately 15% are seen once. The ten largest clones take up approximately 0.015% of the sample. The source material was naive CD4+ T cells from blood. The cell subset or site label on this specimen signifies: true naive CD4+ T cells. The receptors were sampled from a man between 18 and 29 years old with type 1 diabetes.

This chain uses TRBV27 with TRBJ2-7; 8 nucleotides match TRBD2. This CDR3 is built from 15 residues. V lost 5 bases to trimming and J lost 0 bases; unmatched junction nucleotides: 6. CDR1 is MNHEY and CDR2 is SMNVEV in the germline V gene (reference sequence). CDR3 amino acids: CASSTLAGSSYEQYF. CDR3 DNA: TGTGCCAGCAGTACCTTAGCGGGAAGCTCCTACGAGCAGTACTTC.

This clone turned up a few times. This chain connects TRBV18 to TRBJ1-2, with TRBD1 identical over 9 bases. Germline-derived CDR1 and CDR2 are KGHSH and LQKENI. V was pared by 6 bases and J by 5 bases, with 16 bases of the junction left unmatched. This CDR3 is 17 amino acids long. CDR3 protein: CASSREPGPGQGYGYTF. The DNA of the CDR3 is TGTGCCAGCTCTAGAGAGCCCGGACCGGGACAGGGATATGGCTACACCTTC.

This clone was seen a handful of times. CDR3 protein: CASSVAEGYYGYTF. The CDR3 DNA reads as TGTGCCAGCAGCGTAGCTGAGGGCTACTATGGCTACACCTTC. The chain uses TRBV9 and TRBJ1-2; D is unclear. The CDR3 contains 14 residues. V shed 0 bases and J shed 3 bases, with 9 bases lying between them. Germline CDR1 reads SGDLS; CDR2 reads YYNGEE.

The chain combines TRBV28 with TRBJ2-7; D might be TRBD1 (6 bases). Trimming removed 9 bases from V and 3 bases from J, with 15 bases in between. Germline assignment: CDR1 MDHEN and CDR2 SYDVKM. CDR3 length: 13 amino acids. The CDR3 reads CASASGQSYEQYF. The CDR3 DNA is TGTGCCAGTGCTTCCGGACAGAGCTACGAGCAGTACTTC.

DNA of the CDR3: TGTGCCATCAGGGAGGGCGCGGGTACGGAGACCCAGTACTTC. Translating it yields CAIREGAGTETQYF. The chain is built from TRBV10-3 and TRBJ2-5; D is perhaps TRBD2 (6 bases). The CDR3 extends over 14 amino acids. The ends were cut back, 6 bases at V and 5 bases at J, with 16 bases in the middle. Germline CDR1 and CDR2: ENHRY and SYGVKD.

The rearrangement uses TRBV28 and TRBJ2-7; TRBD2 might be the D (7 bases). The germline CDR1 and CDR2 sequences are MDHEN and SYDVKM. This CDR3 contains 17 residues. V lost 2 bases to trimming and J lost 0 bases, with 17 bases between them. In DNA form, the CDR3 reads TGTGCCAGCAGTTTAAGAAGGGGGGGCCTGAGCTCCTACGAGCAGTACTTC. It codes for CASSLRRGGLSSYEQYF.

The V call is TRBV6-6, the J call TRBJ1-1; D is unclear. This CDR3 has 15 residues. V was cut by 0 bases and J by 5 bases, with 13 bases left in between. Germline V lookup: CDR1 MNHNY, CDR2 SVGAGI (reference sequence). CDR3 sequence: CASSYSNLGGTEAFF. As DNA, the CDR3 is TGTGCCAGCAGTTACTCGAATTTGGGAGGAACTGAAGCTTTCTTT.

J is TRBJ2-2 and V is TRBV10-3; 10 bases align to TRBD1. V lost 3 bases, J lost 4 bases, and 8 bases stayed unmatched. Germline assignment: CDR1 ENHRY and CDR2 SYGVKD. The CDR3 has 17 residues. CDR3 amino acids: CAISDQVGQGTTGELFF. The CDR3 DNA is TGTGCCATCAGTGACCAGGTGGGACAGGGGACCACCGGGGAGCTGTTTTTT.

This chain uses TRBV5-1 with TRBJ2-7; tentatively, D is TRBD2 (6 bases). The CDR3 extends over 12 amino acids. Germline values: CDR1 SGHRS, CDR2 YFSETQ. Trimming cost V 3 bases and J 10 bases, with 14 bases left between them. Written as DNA, the CDR3 is TGCGCCAGCAGCTGGGGAAGCGGGTACCAGTACTTC. Its protein is CASSWGSGYQYF.

This clone was detected a few times. The chain has TRBV9 and TRBJ2-5; D ambiguous. Trimming shortened V by 2 bases and J by 7 bases, and 9 bases separated the two germline ends. There are 12 residues in the CDR3. Germline assignment: CDR1 SGDLS and CDR2 YYNGEE. The CDR3 here is CASSVYLGTQYF. The CDR3 DNA is TGTGCCAGCAGCGTCTACCTCGGGACCCAGTACTTC.

Regarding this clone: The same CDR3 also results from other DNA sequences found in this sample. The chain combines TRBV6-5 with TRBJ2-6; D gene uncertain. The CDR3 runs to 13 residues. Trimming shortened V by 6 bases and J by 1 base, and 4 bases separated the two germline ends. Germline CDR1 MNHEY, CDR2 SVGAGI. The CDR3 protein is CASSLSGANVLTF. The CDR3 DNA reads as TGTGCCAGCAGCCTGTCTGGGGCCAACGTCCTGACTTTC.

This clone was recorded a few times. This rearrangement joins TRBV9 to TRBJ2-1, with TRBD2 matching over 8 bases. The CDR3 contains 15 residues. Germline V gene data show CDR1 as SGDLS and CDR2 as YYNGEE. The ends lost 2 bases at V and 7 bases at J; junction bases unmatched: 8. The CDR3 sequence is CASSVSGTSGNEQFF. CDR3 bases: TGTGCCAGCAGCGTCTCCGGGACTAGTGGTAATGAGCAGTTCTTC.

This clone was seen a handful of times. The gene calls are TRBV5-1 and TRBJ2-5, with D possibly TRBD1 on 6 matching bases. Trimming removed 4 bases from V and 1 base from J, with 17 bases in between. Germline V gene lookup returns CDR1 SGHRS and CDR2 YFSETQ. The CDR3 covers 16 residues. CDR3 bases: TGCGCCAGCAGCGGGCGGTGGGGGCTCCCCCAAGAGACCCAGTACTTC. It translates to CASSGRWGLPQETQYF.

The chain employs TRBV27 and TRBJ1-1; 7 bases are a match to TRBD1. Trimming removed 7 bases from V and 5 bases from J; junction bases left unmatched: 10. Germline assignment: CDR1 MNHEY and CDR2 SMNVEV (reference sequence). The CDR3 is 14 amino acids. CDR3 protein: CASKRDRDGTEAFF. In nucleotides, the CDR3 is TGTGCCAGCAAACGAGACAGGGATGGGACTGAAGCTTTCTTT.

This clone has more than one count but fewer than ten. This sequence joins TRBV5-1 and TRBJ2-7, with 12 bases that match TRBD2. From germline, CDR1 is SGHRS and CDR2 YFSETQ. This CDR3 region has 17 residues. V was pared by 3 bases and J by 0 bases, with 7 bases of the junction left unmatched. The CDR3: CASSSKPTSGSSYEQYF. CDR3 in DNA: TGCGCCAGCAGCTCAAAACCGACTAGCGGGAGCTCCTACGAGCAGTACTTC.

The chain joins TRBV18 to TRBJ1-2; no clear D. This CDR3 region has 17 residues. Germline V CDR1 and CDR2: KGHSH, LQKENI. V dropped 2 bases and J dropped 2 bases, with 18 bases sitting between them. The DNA for the CDR3 is TGTGCCAGCTCACCAATGAGGCGACTCTCAAACAACTATGGCTACACCTTC. Translating gives CASSPMRRLSNNYGYTF.

There are a few counts of this clone. The genes are TRBV7-2 and TRBJ2-1, with a tentative D call TRBD2 (6 bases). V was pared by 6 bases and J by 6 bases, with 18 bases between. Germline V gene data show CDR1 as SGHTA and CDR2 as FQGNSA. This CDR3 comprises 15 residues. Written as DNA, the CDR3 is TGTGCCAGCAGAGGCCCGGGACTGGGGGTCAATGAGCAGTTCTTC. Translation: CASRGPGLGVNEQFF.

In this sample, this clone turned up a few times. CDR3 nucleotides: TGTGCCTGGACTAGCGGATACACAGATACGCAGTATTTT. Its translation is CAWTSGYTDTQYF. V gene TRBV30 combines with J gene TRBJ2-3; 7 bases are a match to TRBD2. V shed 4 bases and J 2 bases; nucleotides not matched to a gene: 3. This CDR3 is built from 13 residues. Looked up from germline, CDR1 is GTSNPN and CDR2 is SVGIG (reference sequence).

V usage is TRBV18 and J usage is TRBJ2-5; D is possibly TRBD1 (6 bases). Trimming shortened V by 4 bases and J by 5 bases, and 14 bases separated the two germline ends. Germline V gives CDR1 KGHSH, CDR2 LQKENI. The CDR3 totals 14 residues. CDR3 nucleotide sequence: TGTGCCAGCTCACTAGAGGACAGTAGGGAGACCCAGTACTTC. Protein sequence: CASSLEDSRETQYF.

This clone appeared a few times. The V gene is TRBV4-1, the J gene TRBJ2-2; perhaps TRBD1 as D (5 bases). The CDR3 spans 14 residues. Trimming pared 2 bases from V and 6 bases from J, leaving 10 bases between. CDR1 MGHRA and CDR2 YSYEKL come from the germline V gene. The CDR3 reads CASSQPRESGELFF. The CDR3 DNA reads TGCGCCAGCAGCCAACCCAGGGAATCCGGGGAGCTGTTTTTT.

The rearrangement joins TRBV28 to TRBJ2-5, with TRBD2 as a possible D gene (5 bases). The CDR3 sequence is 21 residues long. Germline V gene data show CDR1 as MDHEN and CDR2 as SYDVKM. V shed 4 bases and J shed 3 bases, with 33 bases lying between them. As DNA, the CDR3 is TGTGCCAGCAGTTATTGGTTGGGCACAGAGACTACGGTGTCCACCAAAGAGACCCAGTACTTC. Translation gives CASSYWLGTETTVSTKETQYF.

This chain uses TRBV27 with TRBJ2-6, with D unclear. The CDR3 runs to 16 residues. Germline V CDR1 and CDR2: MNHEY, SMNVEV (reference sequence). With 6 bases removed from V and 3 bases from J, the gap between germline ends came to 15 bases. The CDR3 is CASRTSTAGGANVLTF. The DNA of the CDR3 is TGTGCCAGCAGGACTTCCACCGCTGGTGGGGCCAACGTCCTGACTTTC.